One T cell receptor beta chain is described in this entry. The protocol was immunoSEQ multiplex PCR, while the TCRdb copy is restricted to in-frame clones and leaves out a portion. The table includes 90,000 or so clones, approximately 90% detected once. These data come from a study of identifying expanded T cells in peripheral blood. The V gene's germline CDR1 is SGHDT and CDR2 YYEEEE. There are 18 residues in the CDR3. V was cut by 0 bases and J by 9 bases, with 28 bases left in between. Sequences were obtained from blood. This chain links TRBV5-6 with TRBJ2-7, with D perhaps matching TRBD1 or TRBD2 (7 bases each). This receptor was identified in a person aged 18-69 years in good health. CDR3 nucleotide sequence: TGTGCCAGCAGCTTGGGAGTCATCTCAGGGGGGGATATTAGTGGGCAGTACTTC. Amino acids: CASSLGVISGGDISGQYF.